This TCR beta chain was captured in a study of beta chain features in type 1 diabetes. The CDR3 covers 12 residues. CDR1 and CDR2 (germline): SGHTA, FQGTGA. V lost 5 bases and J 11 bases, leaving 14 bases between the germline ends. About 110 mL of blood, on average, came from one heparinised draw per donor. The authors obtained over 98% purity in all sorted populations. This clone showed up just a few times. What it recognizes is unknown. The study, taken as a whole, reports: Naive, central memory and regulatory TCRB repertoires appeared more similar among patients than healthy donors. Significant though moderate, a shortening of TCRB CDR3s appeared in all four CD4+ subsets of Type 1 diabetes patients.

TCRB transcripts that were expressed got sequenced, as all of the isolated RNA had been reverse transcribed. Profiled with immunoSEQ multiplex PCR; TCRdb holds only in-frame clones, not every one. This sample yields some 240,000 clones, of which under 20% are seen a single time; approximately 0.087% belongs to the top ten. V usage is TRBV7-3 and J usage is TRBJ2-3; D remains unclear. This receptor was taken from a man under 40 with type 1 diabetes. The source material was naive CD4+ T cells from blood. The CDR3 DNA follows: TGTGCCAGCAGCCTCCCTCGGCAGCGGCAGTATTTT. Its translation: CASSLPRQRQYF.